Following are 20 T cell receptor beta chains from one sample sequenced in a study of control samples from healthy donors and cancer patients (dated by TCRdb to the early 2020s). Libraries were constructed by the immunoSEQ multiplex PCR assay. As stored in TCRdb, this immuneACCESS dataset retains in-frame rearrangements with V and J assigned. A fraction of the clones does not appear; measured against another copy, unresolved V genes explain less than half of the discrepancy, and the remainder lacks a known reason. This sample lists about 130,000 clones; roughly 90% were detected once. The biggest ten clones account for roughly 9.4% of the sample. Sequenced sample: blood. Receptors were obtained from a man aged 18 to 35 in good health.

This clone came up once. V usage is TRBV19 and J usage is TRBJ1-5; D uncertain. Germline CDR1 is LNHDA and CDR2 is SQIVND (reference sequence). There are 16 residues in the CDR3. The V end lost 6 bases, the J end lost 0 bases, and 15 bases lay between the germline ends. The CDR3 is CASSDLGGFSNQPQHF. The CDR3 DNA reads TGTGCCAGTAGCGACCTTGGAGGGTTTAGCAATCAGCCCCAGCATTTT.

The chain recombines TRBV24-1 with TRBJ2-1; 9 nucleotides match TRBD2. Looked up from germline, CDR1 is KGHDR and CDR2 is SFDVKD. The CDR3 runs to 18 residues. Unmatched junction bases numbered 10, after V lost 4 bases and J lost 1 base. CDR3 protein: CATSDARAGGRSYNEQFF. The CDR3 DNA sequence: TGTGCCACCAGTGACGCCCGGGCGGGGGGGCGGTCCTACAATGAGCAGTTCTTC.

Worth noting for this clone: The junction and the germline gene differ at one end; a read error may be behind it. The chain joins TRBV19 to TRBJ1-2; D might be TRBD1 (5 bases). From germline, CDR1 is LNHDA and CDR2 SQIVND (reference sequence). This CDR3 comprises 14 residues. The CDR3: CASSKGQGNSGYTF. In nucleotides, the CDR3 is TGTGCCAGTAGCAAAGGGCAGGGTAACTCTGGCTACACCTTC.

V gene TRBV5-6 combines with J gene TRBJ2-7, with D tentatively TRBD1 or TRBD2 (6 bases each). The CDR3 spans 13 residues. Trimming stripped 0 bases from V and 7 bases from J, with 11 bases between. Per the germline V gene, CDR1 is SGHDT and CDR2 is YYEEEE. The CDR3 region is CASSLGGAEEQYF. The DNA of the CDR3 is TGTGCCAGCAGCTTGGGGGGGGCCGAAGAGCAGTACTTC.

This chain joins TRBV19 and TRBJ1-5; 7 nucleotides line up with TRBD1. Germline loops: CDR1 LNHDA, CDR2 SQIVND (reference sequence). V shed 7 bases, J shed 3 bases, and the junction held 6 bases outside the gene matches. This CDR3 is built from 14 residues. As DNA, the CDR3 is TGTGCCAGTAAAGGAGACAGGGCCAATCAGCCCCAGCATTTT. Its protein is CASKGDRANQPQHF.

The table lists this clone with a count of one. V and J are TRBV12-3 or TRBV12-4 and TRBJ2-7, with D possibly matching TRBD1 (5 bases). V was pared by 1 base and J by 5 bases, with 6 bases between. The CDR3 has 12 residues. Here the CDR3 reads CASSLGRDEQYF. CDR3 nucleotides: TGTGCCAGCAGTTTAGGCAGGGACGAGCAGTACTTC.

The chain carries TRBV2 and TRBJ1-2, with 8 bases identical to TRBD1. The length of the CDR3 is 15 residues. CDR1 and CDR2 from the germline V gene are SNHLY and FYNNEI. Germline trimming cut 2 bases from V and 4 bases from J; bases unmatched to any gene: 6. The chain's CDR3 is CASSESTGGSYGYTF. CDR3 bases: TGTGCCAGCAGTGAATCAACAGGGGGATCCTATGGCTACACCTTC.

The genes are TRBV10-1 and TRBJ2-5; D is unclear. Trimming stripped 3 bases from V and 0 bases from J, with 5 bases between. Germline V gives CDR1 WNHNN, CDR2 SYGVQD (reference sequence). The CDR3 has 13 amino acids. In DNA, the CDR3 is TGCGCCAGCAGTGATGGGCACCAAGAGACCCAGTACTTC. Residues: CASSDGHQETQYF.

The V and J genes are TRBV6-5 and TRBJ2-3; 8 positions match TRBD2. There are 16 residues in the CDR3. The germline V gene has CDR1 MNHEY and CDR2 SVGAGI. The ends lost 4 bases at V and 4 bases at J; junction bases unmatched: 10. The CDR3: CASSSHGRGGADTQYF. DNA for the CDR3: TGTGCCAGCAGTTCTCACGGGAGGGGAGGCGCAGATACGCAGTATTTT.

This sequence joins TRBV9 and TRBJ2-1; 7 nucleotides line up with TRBD2. V lost 4 bases to trimming and J lost 5 bases; unmatched junction nucleotides: 9. Looked up from germline, CDR1 is SGDLS and CDR2 is YYNGEE. This CDR3 has 15 amino acids. The CDR3 region is CASSSTGGLNNEQFF. The CDR3, as DNA: TGTGCCAGCAGCTCGACGGGGGGACTTAACAATGAGCAGTTCTTC.

DNA for the CDR3: TGTGCCAGCAGCTTAGATGCAGGAACTAGCACAGATACGCAGTATTTT. The encoded protein is CASSLDAGTSTDTQYF. The chain joins TRBV7-9 to TRBJ2-3; D gene unclear. The V and J ends lost 1 base and 0 bases respectively, with 11 bases between them. Per the germline V gene, CDR1 is SEHNR and CDR2 is FQNEAQ (reference sequence). The CDR3 length is 16 residues.

The chain is built from TRBV2 and TRBJ1-4, with 7 nucleotides matching TRBD1. Germline V gene lookup returns CDR1 SNHLY and CDR2 FYNNEI. Trimming cost V 6 bases and J 7 bases; bases outside gene matches: 8. The CDR3 length is 14 residues. DNA for the CDR3: TGTGCCAGCAGCATACAGGGGCAAGGTGAAAAACTGTTTTTT. It specifies CASSIQGQGEKLFF.

This chain connects TRBV7-2 to TRBJ2-1; no definite D call. Trimming shortened V by 2 bases and J by 6 bases, and 11 bases separated the two germline ends. The CDR3 extends over 14 amino acids. Germline CDR1 reads SGHTA; CDR2 reads FQGNSA. The DNA of the CDR3 is TGTGCCAGCAGCTTATCGGGCCCCATCAATGAGCAGTTCTTC. Its protein product is CASSLSGPINEQFF.

The chain couples TRBV2 to TRBJ2-3; TRBD2 aligns across 12 bases. The trim removed 6 bases at V and 5 bases at J, leaving 6 bases unmatched. CDR1 and CDR2 (germline): SNHLY, FYNNEI. The CDR3 covers 15 residues. CDR3 DNA: TGTGCCAGCAGAGGACTAGCGGGGCATCGAGATACGCAGTATTTT. Amino acids: CASRGLAGHRDTQYF.

V usage is TRBV29-1 and J usage is TRBJ2-1; 11 positions match TRBD2. The germline CDR1 and CDR2 sequences are SQVTM and ANQGSEA. Unmatched junction bases numbered 15, after V lost 7 bases and J lost 10 bases. The length of the CDR3 is 15 residues. CDR3 nucleotides: TGCAGCGGGAGCCTTAGCGGGGGGGCATTGCAGGAGCAGTTCTTC. It yields the protein CSGSLSGGALQEQFF.

CDR3 in amino acids: CASSLDRGQTEAFF. CDR3 in DNA: TGTGCCAGCAGCTTGGATAGAGGGCAAACTGAAGCTTTCTTT. V gene TRBV5-4 combines with J gene TRBJ1-1; D is uncertain. Trimming cost V 0 bases and J 5 bases, with 11 bases left between them. Per the germline V gene, CDR1 is SGHNT and CDR2 is YYREEE (reference sequence). The CDR3 extends over 14 amino acids.

The chain recombines TRBV5-4 with TRBJ2-7; 8 bases map to TRBD2. This CDR3 region has 16 residues. Germline V gene sequence: CDR1 SGHNT, CDR2 YYREEE (reference sequence). The ends lost 4 bases at V and 0 bases at J; junction bases unmatched: 9. The CDR3 sequence: CASSPGGRGPSYEQYF. The CDR3 DNA sequence: TGTGCCAGCAGCCCGGGGGGGCGGGGGCCCTCCTACGAGCAGTACTTC.

This chain links TRBV27 with TRBJ2-1; the match to TRBD2 covers 7 bases. The V segment lost 4 bases and the J segment 0 bases; nucleotides outside the gene matches: 12. Per germline, CDR1 MNHEY and CDR2 SMNVEV (reference sequence). This CDR3 is 18 amino acids long. CDR3 bases: TGTGCCAGCAGTTCCAGCGCGTACGGGGGGAGCTCCTACAATGAGCAGTTCTTC. Its protein product is CASSSSAYGGSSYNEQFF.

The chain recombines TRBV5-1 with TRBJ2-7; TRBD1 or TRBD2 may be the D gene (5 bases each). CDR3 length: 13 amino acids. Trimming took 7 bases from V and 2 from J, leaving 13 bases between them. The V gene's germline CDR1 is SGHRS and CDR2 YFSETQ. In DNA, the CDR3 is TGCGCCAGCTCTCCGAGGGGAGCCTACGAGCAGTACTTC. Translating it yields CASSPRGAYEQYF.

This sequence joins TRBV27 and TRBJ1-6; D possibly corresponds to TRBD1 (6 bases). V lost 2 bases to trimming and J lost 10 bases, with 9 bases between them. This CDR3 region has 13 residues. CDR1 and CDR2 from the germline V gene are MNHEY and SMNVEV (reference sequence). CDR3 loop: CASSLTGRSPLHF. The CDR3 DNA reads as TGTGCCAGCAGTTTAACAGGGAGGTCACCCCTCCACTTT.